Here is one T cell receptor beta chain with its context. This receptor's antigen is unknown. No base quality information exists; no much larger clone differs at one position. This sample is part of a study of T cells after posttransplantation cyclophosphamide listed by TCRdb under 2016. About the investigation overall: T cell repertoire reconstitution was tracked by TRB sequencing after myeloablative bone marrow transplantation in which posttransplantation cyclophosphamide was used as GVHD prophylaxis. Antigen receptor sequencing covered samples from 35 to 40 PTCy-treated patients and approximately 17 of their related bone marrow donors. Blood from every one of the roughly 35 PTCy patients who had 1-year posttransplant specimens underwent TRB sequencing. TRA and TRB clonality were tightly correlated in 9 samples, so subsequent TCR analyses focused on TRB only. TRB sequencing was also done on up to roughly 3 additional blood samples from 2 to 5.2 years after transplant in 3 patients, and on pretransplant blood from 4 patients. Public TRB sequences were compared against a database of over 3,600 sequences linked to responses to pathogens, tumor antigens, self-antigens and alloantigens.

Genomic DNA was used for TRB sequencing, which was performed with the immunoSEQ assay at survey resolution or with the hsTCRB kit. On the authors' methods: Initial read processing used immunoSEQ software, and repertoire analyses used the LymphoSeq R package. Clonality was computed as 1 minus normalized Shannon entropy; Gini coefficient was also calculated for each TRB dataset. To infer phenotypes in unsorted samples, TRB sequences from sorted subsets of the recipient or donor were mapped onto the unsorted samples of the same recipient. TCRdb stores this immuneACCESS table with in-frame sequences only. Part of the clones is absent; in the studies checked, under half of the shortfall reflects unresolved V genes, and no reason is known for the rest. The V and J calls and clone size come from that table; D and trimming were worked out from the DNA. The sample includes 17,000 or so clones, with about 90% observed a single time. In total, the top ten clones hold 0.45% to 0.65% of the sample.

According to the study, the label for this sample's treatment or condition signals: high-dose cyclophosphamide on days +3 and +4 as single-agent GVHD prophylaxis. PTCy patients received busulfan and fludarabine conditioning, a related or unrelated marrow graft, and cyclophosphamide on days +3 and +4. The PTCy-treated patients were enrolled in a prospective multi-institutional clinical trial. Peripheral blood and bone marrow mononuclear cells were isolated by Ficoll-Hypaque density centrifugation and were cryopreserved. CD4+ and CD8+ T cells, including naive and memory subsets, were sorted by FACS using a FACSAria II. The germline V gene (reference sequence) yields PRHDT for CDR1 and FYEKMQ for CDR2. Including the terminal cysteine and phenylalanine, the CDR3 comprises 14 residues. Solely the CDR3 DNA is kept, with 42 bases framed from the first base. V loses 5 bases at its end and J loses 6 bases; junction bases beyond the gene matches: 4.

The study at large found these results: The TRB repertoires of T cells infiltrating skin or GI tract showed only limited overlap with the TRB repertoires of T cells in blood. At 1-2 months, donor-recipient similarity was low but rose over the first year, and the later blood repertoires were often dominated by donor CD8+ memory clones. Across approximately 45 patients, TRB clonality was highly associated with recipient CMV seropositivity and CMV reactivation, and diversity in PTCy patients was similar to diversity in CNI/methotrexate controls.

The receptor comes from a male patient between 60 and 69 years old who received an allogeneic stem cell transplant from a related donor and was CMV-positive. The graft donor may be the source of some T cells after a transplant. This chain joins TRBV13 to TRBJ1-4; 9 central bases correspond to TRBD1. This material consisted of CD4+ T cells sorted from blood, taken after allogeneic stem cell transplant with posttransplant cyclophosphamide. The DNA is TGTGCCAGCAGCGCCCGGACAGGGGATGAAAAACTGTTTTTT. Its protein product is CASSARTGDEKLFF.